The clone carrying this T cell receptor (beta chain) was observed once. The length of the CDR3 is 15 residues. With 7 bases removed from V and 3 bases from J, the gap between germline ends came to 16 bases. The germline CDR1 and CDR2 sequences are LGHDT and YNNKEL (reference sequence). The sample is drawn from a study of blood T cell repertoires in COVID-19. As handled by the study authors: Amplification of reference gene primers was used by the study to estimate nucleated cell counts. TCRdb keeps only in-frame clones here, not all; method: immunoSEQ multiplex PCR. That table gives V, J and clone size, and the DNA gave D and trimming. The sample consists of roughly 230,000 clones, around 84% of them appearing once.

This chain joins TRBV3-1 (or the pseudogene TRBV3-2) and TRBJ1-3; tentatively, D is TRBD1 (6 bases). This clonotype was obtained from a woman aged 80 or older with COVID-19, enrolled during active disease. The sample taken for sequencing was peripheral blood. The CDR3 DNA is TGTGCCAGCATCCCGAACAGGGATGTTGGAAACACCATATATTTT. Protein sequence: CASIPNRDVGNTIYF.